Here is one T cell receptor (beta chain) with its context. Its cognate antigen is unknown. The CDR3 has 13 residues. V shed 4 bases and J shed 9 bases, with 13 bases lying between them. In germline, CDR1 is SGHAT, CDR2 FQNNGV. Reverse transcription of roughly 0.5 to 1 ug RNA was performed with random hexamers. TCRdb independently ran MiXCR on the immunoSEQ multiplex PCR reads; one entry per CDR3 protein. The sample has about 130,000 distinct CDR3 sequences; over 85% are singletons. The sequenced target, TCR beta, came from blood CD8+ and CD4+ T cells. Purification of the CD8+ and CD4+ T cells relied on negative isolation, and TEMRA cells underwent FACS enrichment. This sample stems from a study of CD8 T cells in Susac syndrome. On the study more broadly: Each patient with Susac syndrome, at the time of blood draw, was therapy-naive, on corticosteroids, or on intravenous immunoglobulin alone. Study-wide results and limits: The study recognized that its TCR sequencing and HLA analysis covered a relatively small number of individuals.

The sequenced sample consisted of CD8+ T cells from PBMCs. The V gene is TRBV11-2, the J gene TRBJ2-1, with D possibly being TRBD2 (6 bases). The receptor comes from a human donor with Susac syndrome. The CDR3 loop is CASSSTSMGEQFF. The CDR3 DNA sequence: TGTGCCAGCAGCTCGACTAGTATGGGTGAGCAGTTCTTC.